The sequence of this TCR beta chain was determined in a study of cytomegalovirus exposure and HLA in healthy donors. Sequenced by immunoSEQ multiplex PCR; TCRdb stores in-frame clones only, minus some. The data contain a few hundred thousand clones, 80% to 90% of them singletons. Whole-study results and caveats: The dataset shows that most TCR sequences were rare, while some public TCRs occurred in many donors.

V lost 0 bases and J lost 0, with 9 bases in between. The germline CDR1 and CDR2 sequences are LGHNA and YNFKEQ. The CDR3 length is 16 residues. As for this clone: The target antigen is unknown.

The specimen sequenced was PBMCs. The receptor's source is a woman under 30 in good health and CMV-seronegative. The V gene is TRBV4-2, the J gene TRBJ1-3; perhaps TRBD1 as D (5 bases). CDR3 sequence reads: CASSQEDTSSGNTIYF. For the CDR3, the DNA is TGTGCCAGCAGCCAAGAGGACACGAGCTCTGGAAACACCATATATTTT.